What follows are 5 T cell receptor beta chains derived from one specimen sequenced in a study of technical replicates of blood from a few donors. Assay used: immunoSEQ multiplex PCR; TCRdb lists only in-frame clones, some missing. The sample shows tens of thousands of clones, around 96% of them seen only once. The sequencing sample was made of T cells isolated from PBMCs. Receptors originate from a human donor in good health.

For the CDR3, the DNA is TGTGCCAGCAGCGGCGTAGAGCGGGGGACAGATACGCAGTATTTT. Translation: CASSGVERGTDTQYF. The gene calls are TRBV13 and TRBJ2-3; 8 positions agree with TRBD2. V was pared by 5 bases and J by 3 bases, with 7 bases of the junction left unmatched. Per germline, CDR1 PRHDT and CDR2 FYEKMQ (reference sequence). The CDR3 has 15 residues.

The J gene is TRBJ1-2, the V gene TRBV21-1; TRBD1, the table's D call, lacks a check against the DNA. TRBV21-1 is an annotated pseudogene. CDR3 length: 13 amino acids. The CDR3 spells CASRPAGFYGYTF. CDR3 nucleotide sequence: TGTGCCAGCAGACCCGCAGGGTTCTATGGCTACACCTTC.

The V and J genes are TRBV7-9 and TRBJ2-7; D remains ambiguous. CDR1 and CDR2 (germline): SEHNR, FQNEAQ (reference sequence). V was cut by 7 bases and J by 0 bases, with 10 bases left in between. CDR3 length: 13 residues. CDR3 bases: TGTGCCAGCACCGTCCTTAACTCCTACGAGCAGTACTTC. Protein sequence: CASTVLNSYEQYF.

The genes are TRBV19 and TRBJ2-3; a weak D match, TRBD2 (7 bases). The CDR3 has 18 amino acids. Trimming left V 8 bases short and J 2 bases short, with 26 bases between. The germline gives CDR1 LNHDA, CDR2 SQIVND (reference sequence). For the CDR3, the DNA is TGTGCCAGTGGGGTGTTAGGAGCGGGGACATTAATCACAGATACGCAGTATTTT. It yields the protein CASGVLGAGTLITDTQYF.

This chain joins TRBV6-9 and TRBJ2-1; no reliable D call. CDR1 is MNHGY and CDR2 is SVAAGI in the germline V gene. Trimming left V 6 bases short and J 4 bases short, with 10 bases between. This CDR3 spans 13 amino acids. CDR3 region: CASRLAKYNEQFF. The DNA for the CDR3 is TGTGCCAGCAGATTAGCTAAATACAATGAGCAGTTCTTC.